The sequence of this T cell receptor beta chain was determined in a study of T cell changes during pregnancy in multiple sclerosis. The CDR3 has 17 residues. V was clipped by 2 bases and J by 7 bases; unmatched bases: 14. The germline CDR1 and CDR2 sequences are LGHNA and YNFKEQ. This clone is a singleton in its sample. Measured with immunoSEQ multiplex PCR; TCRdb has only the in-frame clones, and not every one. The repertoire includes about 92,000 clones, 90% to 95% of them detected once, and less than 2.5% sits in the top ten. The chain couples TRBV4-2 to TRBJ2-1, with TRBD2 identical over 7 bases. The input for sequencing was peripheral blood, taken in the third trimester of pregnancy. The receptor comes from a female donor with multiple sclerosis, enrolled in a pregnancy study. CDR3 bases: TGTGCCAGCAGCCAACGCGCTTGGGGAGGGAAATTAAATGAGCAGTTCTTC. Residues: CASSQRAWGGKLNEQFF.